The present T cell receptor beta chain was sequenced within a study of blood T cell repertoires in COVID-19. Overall study: There were acute and convalescent COVID-19 samples, and they came from the United States, Italy and Spain. From T cells, B-cell-depleted T cells, or PBMCs came the material, which was cDNA or gDNA.

As handled by the study authors: Reference gene primers were amplified, and this amplification served to estimate nucleated cell counts. Profiling relied on immunoSEQ multiplex PCR, and the TCRdb table lists in-frame clones only, not all of them. V and J calls and clone size come straight from that table; D and trimming were deduced from the DNA. Of about 350,000 clones detected, more than 70% appear once; the ten largest clones hold approximately 7.4%. This clone was seen a single time. The receptor was derived from a woman aged 65 to 85 with COVID-19, enrolled during active disease. The sequenced sample consisted of peripheral blood.

The CDR3 is CASSPEAGTGGPYGYTF. The DNA of the CDR3 is TGCGCCAGCAGCCCGGAGGCGGGGACAGGGGGTCCCTATGGCTACACCTTC. The V call is TRBV5-1, the J call TRBJ1-2; the match to TRBD1 covers 11 bases. CDR1 is SGHRS and CDR2 is YFSETQ in the germline V gene. V shed 4 bases, J shed 4 bases, and the junction held 12 bases outside the gene matches. This CDR3 has 17 residues.